This is a list of T cell receptor beta chains from one sample in a study of T cell clones after liver transplantation. TCRdb keeps only in-frame clones here, not all; method: immunoSEQ multiplex PCR. The sample contains around 100,000 clones, 75% to 85% of which appear only once. Sample: CD4+ T cells from blood, taken before liver transplant. The origin of the receptors is a human donor who received a liver transplant. CDR3s include the opening cysteine and the closing phenylalanine or tryptophan. The D gene is left open where the match is weak. Rows may omit the clone size; those that give it use once, few, many or a size class.

V gene	D gene	clone size	J gene	CDR3 DNA	CDR3 protein
TRBV5-5	.	.	TRBJ2-7	TGTGCCAGCAGCCGTTTAGGCAGCTCCTACGAGCAGTACTTC	CASSRLGSSYEQYF
TRBV7-2	TRBD1	few	TRBJ2-2	TGTGCCAGCAGCTTGGGACAGAGGGGCGGGGAGCTGTTTTTT	CASSLGQRGGELFF
TRBV7-9	.	.	TRBJ1-2	TGTGCCAGCAGCTTAGCTTCCTCTAACTATGGCTACACCTTC	CASSLASSNYGYTF
TRBV7-2	.	.	TRBJ1-4	TGTGCCAGCAGCTTAGGCCGGACGTTGGTCGCTCCGGAAAAACTGTTTTTT	CASSLGRTLVAPEKLFF
TRBV7-9	TRBD1	.	TRBJ1-1	TGTGCCAGCAGCTTACCGGGACAGGGGGCGAATGAAGCTTTCTTT	CASSLPGQGANEAFF
TRBV7-8	.	.	TRBJ1-5	TGTGCCAGCAGCCCCTCCCAGTGGCAGCCCCAGCATTTT	CASSPSQWQPQHF
TRBV27	.	.	TRBJ2-7	TGTGCCAGCAGGTCTTTGGGAGGGGGTAACAACGAGCAGTACTTC	CASRSLGGGNNEQYF
TRBV2	.	.	TRBJ1-1	TGTGCCAGCACCGCAGGACTCAACACTGAAGCTTTCTTT	CASTAGLNTEAFF
TRBV9	.	.	TRBJ1-6	TGTGCCAGCAGCCCAAAACTGGGGAAGGGTTCACCCCTCCACTTT	CASSPKLGKGSPLHF
TRBV5-6	.	.	TRBJ2-1	TGTGCCAGCAGCTTGGGCCCGAAACAGTTCTTC	CASSLGPKQFF
TRBV7-2	.	.	TRBJ2-3	TGTGCCAGCAGCTTAGTAGCCAGCGGCACAGATACGCAGTATTTT	CASSLVASGTDTQYF
TRBV28	.	once	TRBJ2-2	TGTGCCAGCAGTTTATTCAAGAACACCGGGGAGCTGTTTTTT	CASSLFKNTGELFF
TRBV6-1	.	few	TRBJ2-6	TGTGCCAGCCTCCCAGGGTTTGGGGCCAACGTCCTGACTTTC	CASLPGFGANVLTF
TRBV27	.	once	TRBJ1-4	TGTGCCAGCAGTTTAGGGGGGCGCATAGAAAAACTGTTTTTT	CASSLGGRIEKLFF
TRBV2	TRBD2	few	TRBJ2-3	TGTGCCAGCAGCCCCAGGACTAGCCGGGCAGATACGCAGTATTTT	CASSPRTSRADTQYF
TRBV7-9	.	.	TRBJ2-7	TGTGCCAGCAGCCAATGGGAGATACCCTACGAGCAGTACTTC	CASSQWEIPYEQYF
TRBV7-3	.	.	TRBJ2-5	TGTGCCAGCAGCTTTATTCCTCAAGAGACCCAGTACTTC	CASSFIPQETQYF
TRBV30	.	.	TRBJ2-7	.	CAWATGSRTVGVNF
TRBV6-5	.	.	TRBJ1-1	TGTGCCAGCAGTTACAGATCAGAAGCTTTCTTT	CASSYRSEAFF
TRBV27	.	.	TRBJ2-5	TGTGCCAGCAGTTTATCAGGTGGAATCGAGACCCAGTACTTC	CASSLSGGIETQYF
TRBV5-1	TRBD1	.	TRBJ2-7	TGCGCCAGCAGCGGGGACAGGGGAGGGTTCGAGCAGTACTTC	CASSGDRGGFEQYF
TRBV2	.	.	TRBJ1-6	TGTGCCAGCAGGACAGGTTCTTATAATTCACCCCTCCACTTT	CASRTGSYNSPLHF
TRBV9	TRBD2	.	TRBJ2-1	TGTGCCAGCAGCTTCCTGGGACTAGCGGTGGATGAGCAGTTCTTC	CASSFLGLAVDEQFF
TRBV7-3	TRBD2	.	TRBJ2-2	TGTGCCAGCAGCCCACGGGGGGGTTACACCGGGGAGCTGTTTTTT	CASSPRGGYTGELFF
TRBV27	.	.	TRBJ2-1	TGTGCCAGCAGTTTAGGCGGGACGATACCCAATGAGCAGTTCTTC	CASSLGGTIPNEQFF
TRBV7-3	.	.	TRBJ1-1	TGTGCCAGCAGCTTAACGGTCCTGCAGAACACTGAAGCTTTCTTT	CASSLTVLQNTEAFF
TRBV11-1	TRBD2	.	TRBJ2-3	TGTGCCAGCAGCACGGGACTAGCGGGAGGGCCGTCAGATACGCAGTATTTT	CASSTGLAGGPSDTQYF
TRBV7-2	.	.	TRBJ1-1	TGTGCCAGCAGCCCTGAGGGGGGGCGAACTGAAGCTTTCTTT	CASSPEGGRTEAFF
TRBV7-3	.	.	TRBJ1-5	TGTGCCAGCAGCCCCGGTCCTACCGGATTAAGCAATCAGCCCCAGCATTTT	CASSPGPTGLSNQPQHF
TRBV7-8	.	.	TRBJ1-1	TGTGCCAGCAGCGGCAGGGCCGAAAACACTGAAGCTTTCTTT	CASSGRAENTEAFF
TRBV2	.	.	TRBJ1-4	TGTGCCAGCAGTCGACAGGCGAGGGATGAAAAACTGTTTTTT	CASSRQARDEKLFF
TRBV27	.	.	TRBJ1-1	TGTGCCAGCAGTGCTCACCGGGACAACACTGAAGCTTTCTTT	CASSAHRDNTEAFF
TRBV7-2	.	.	TRBJ2-2	TGTGCCAGCAGCTGGGAGGCGCCGAACACCGGGGAGCTGTTTTTT	CASSWEAPNTGELFF
TRBV7-3	TRBD2	.	TRBJ2-2	TGTGCCAGCAGCTTACGTCAACTAGCGGGGACCGGGGAGCTGTTTTTT	CASSLRQLAGTGELFF
TRBV9	.	once	TRBJ1-1	TGTGCCAGCAGCGTAGACACTTTCCCCACTGAAGCTTTCTTT	CASSVDTFPTEAFF
TRBV28	TRBD2	.	TRBJ2-1	TGTGCCAGCACTCAGGGACTAGCGGGGGGTGCTGAGCAGTTCTTC	CASTQGLAGGAEQFF
TRBV28	.	.	TRBJ2-7	TGTGCCAGCAGTGCCTCAGGTTACGAGCAGTACTTC	CASSASGYEQYF
TRBV30	.	few	TRBJ1-1	TGTGCCTGGAGTGTACCCCCAGGGACTACTGAAGCTTTCTTT	CAWSVPPGTTEAFF
TRBV11-1	.	.	TRBJ2-6	TGTGCCAGCAGCCCCCCGTGGGCCTGGGCCAACGTCCTGACTTTC	CASSPPWAWANVLTF
TRBV7-8	.	.	TRBJ1-6	TGTGCCAGCAGCTTAGTTGCCGAATATTCACCCCTCCACTTT	CASSLVAEYSPLHF
TRBV6-4	TRBD1	.	TRBJ1-5	TGTGCCAGCAGCAGGGGGGTCAATCAGCCCCAGCATTTT	CASSRGVNQPQHF
TRBV14	.	.	TRBJ2-1	TGTGCCAGCAGCCGCGCTTGGAATGAGCAGTTCTTC	CASSRAWNEQFF
TRBV10-1	.	.	TRBJ2-7	TGCGCCAGATATTCTGGGAGTGAGGGCGAGCAGTACTTC	CARYSGSEGEQYF
TRBV7-8	TRBD2	.	TRBJ2-1	TGTGCCAGCAGCTTAGTGCCCGGGAGGGTGTCCTACAATGAGCAGTTCTTC	CASSLVPGRVSYNEQFF
TRBV6-5	TRBD1	.	TRBJ1-1	TGTGCCAGCAGAACCACAGGGGTGGGGACTGAAGCTTTCTTT	CASRTTGVGTEAFF
TRBV27	TRBD1	.	TRBJ1-6	TGTGCCAGCAGTTTTGTCAGGGGGCAGGCTCGCTCCTATAATTCACCCCTCCACTTT	CASSFVRGQARSYNSPLHF
TRBV27	.	.	TRBJ2-3	TGTGCCAGCAGTTTAAGGCAGGTTCGGGTGGATACGCAGTATTTT	CASSLRQVRVDTQYF
TRBV5-1	.	.	TRBJ2-7	TGCGCCAGCAGCTTGGGACAGCAAACAATCTACGAGCAGTACTTC	CASSLGQQTIYEQYF
TRBV5-1	TRBD1	.	TRBJ2-3	TGCGCCAGCAGGTTAAGGGGGACAGGGATAGATACGCAGTATTTT	CASRLRGTGIDTQYF
TRBV19	.	.	TRBJ1-5	TGTGCCAGTAGCAGCGGGGTTCAGCCCCAGCATTTT	CASSSGVQPQHF
TRBV4-3	.	.	TRBJ2-7	TGCGCCAGCAGCCAAGGCCGGGCGGGTAACGAGCAGTACTTC	CASSQGRAGNEQYF
TRBV29-1	.	.	TRBJ2-1	TGCAGCGTTAAATTGATGGGGGTCCTCGACAATGAGCAGTTCTTC	CSVKLMGVLDNEQFF
TRBV5-1	.	.	TRBJ1-4	TGCGCCAGCAGCTTGGCAAACAGAGCGTCTAATGAAAAACTGTTTTTT	CASSLANRASNEKLFF
TRBV28	.	.	TRBJ2-2	TGTGCCAGCAGTTTATATGAGTCTGGGCGTAGAGCCGGGGAGCTGTTTTTT	CASSLYESGRRAGELFF
TRBV27	TRBD1	few	TRBJ1-2	TGTGCCAGCAGTCCTGGGGACAGGGGGCTCTATGGCTACACCTTC	CASSPGDRGLYGYTF
TRBV20-1	.	once	TRBJ2-3	TGCAGTGCTTCCCCGGAAGATACGCAGTATTTT	CSASPEDTQYF
TRBV18	TRBD1	.	TRBJ2-7	TGTGCCAGCTCACCATCACAGGGGGACGAGCAGTACTTC	CASSPSQGDEQYF
TRBV29-1	.	.	TRBJ2-1	TGCAGCGCCGTTCTCGGGGGCGCCCACAATGAGCAGTTCTTC	CSAVLGGAHNEQFF
TRBV7-9	.	few	TRBJ1-4	TGTGCCAGCAGCTTTGCTACAGGCAATAATGAAAAACTGTTTTTT	CASSFATGNNEKLFF